A selection of T cell receptor beta chains follows, all from one sample in a study of cytotoxic CD8 clonotypes in ibrutinib-treated CLL. Sequenced by immunoSEQ multiplex PCR; TCRdb stores in-frame clones only, minus some. The sample consists of fewer than 400,000 clones, approximately 67% of them appearing once. Material: PBMCs, obtained after 36 months of ibrutinib treatment. The receptor source for this set is a human donor with chronic lymphocytic leukemia. Both conserved end residues are part of each CDR3. D genes are given only for firm matches. Some rows have no size entry. The others give once, few or many, or a class for an expanded clone.

-	TRBV9	-	TRBJ1-2	CASSPTPSGSYGYTF	TGTGCCAGCAGCCCCACGCCCTCGGGGTCCTATGGCTACACCTTC
-	TRBV15	TRBD2	TRBJ2-3	CATSRDWASGDTQYF	TGTGCCACCAGCAGAGATTGGGCTAGCGGAGATACGCAGTATTTT
-	TRBV7-2	-	TRBJ2-2	CASSLKLTGELFF	TGTGCCAGCAGCTTAAAGCTGACCGGGGAGCTGTTTTTT
-	TRBV19	TRBD1	TRBJ2-7	CASSKDRVSYEQYF	TGTGCCAGTAGCAAGGACAGGGTGTCCTACGAGCAGTACTTC
-	TRBV13	-	TRBJ2-3	CASSLNRRDTQYF	TGTGCCAGCAGCCTCAACCGCCGGGATACGCAGTATTTT
-	TRBV5-1	TRBD1	TRBJ2-2	CASSPGQANTGELFF	TGCGCCAGCAGCCCGGGACAGGCCAACACCGGGGAGCTGTTTTTT
-	TRBV7-8	-	TRBJ1-2	CASSHLGTAYGYTF	TGTGCCAGCAGCCACCTCGGGACTGCATATGGCTACACCTTC
-	TRBV6-1	-	TRBJ2-7	CASSVAHYEQYF	TGTGCCAGCAGTGTCGCCCACTACGAGCAGTACTTC
-	TRBV7-3	TRBD2	TRBJ2-5	CASSPSSGETQYF	TGTGCCAGCAGCCCCTCTAGCGGTGAGACCCAGTACTTC
-	TRBV5-1	TRBD1	TRBJ1-1	CASGETGGHTEAFF	TGCGCCAGCGGGGAGACAGGGGGCCACACTGAAGCTTTCTTT
once	TRBV12-2	-	TRBJ2-3	CASRLPERQGARVDTQYF	TGTGCAAGTCGCTTACCAGAAAGACAGGGGGCGAGGGTAGATACGCAGTATTTT
once	TRBV7-2	TRBD2	TRBJ2-7	CASSLVLGGRREQYF	TGTGCCAGCAGCTTAGTCCTGGGCGGGAGACGCGAGCAGTACTTC
-	TRBV2	TRBD2	TRBJ2-1	CASSKGTSGGYGEQFF	TGTGCCAGCAGCAAAGGGACTAGCGGGGGGTATGGTGAGCAGTTCTTC
few	TRBV5-1	TRBD2	TRBJ2-5	CASSLGTSWETQYF	TGCGCCAGCAGCTTGGGGACTAGCTGGGAGACCCAGTACTTC
-	TRBV18	TRBD1	TRBJ2-5	CASSPYHRLDREKTQYF	TGTGCCAGCTCACCTTATCATCGGTTGGACAGGGAAAAGACCCAGTACTTC
-	TRBV4-1	TRBD2	TRBJ2-3	CASSLVAGGTDTQYF	TGCGCCAGCAGCCTAGTAGCGGGAGGCACAGATACGCAGTATTTT
-	TRBV7-9	-	TRBJ2-7	CASSSGWEQYF	TGTGCCAGCAGCTCCGGTTGGGAGCAGTACTTC
once	TRBV10-2	-	TRBJ2-2	CASSDRGFLNTGELFF	TGCGCCAGCAGTGACAGGGGATTCCTAAACACCGGGGAGCTGTTTTTT
-	TRBV11-2	-	TRBJ1-4	CASSSSSLGIANEKLFF	TGTGCCAGCAGCTCAAGTAGCCTAGGGATCGCTAATGAAAAACTGTTTTTT
few	TRBV11-3	-	TRBJ1-2	CASSRGRGAGYTF	TGTGCCAGCAGCCGAGGCAGGGGCGCTGGCTACACCTTC
-	TRBV19	-	TRBJ2-1	CASSIDSPGWGLYNEQFF	TGTGCCAGTAGTATAGATTCCCCCGGGTGGGGGCTCTACAATGAGCAGTTCTTC
-	TRBV18	TRBD1	TRBJ1-1	CASSPVGQGEAFF	TGTGCCAGCTCACCCGTCGGACAGGGAGAAGCTTTCTTT
-	TRBV18	-	TRBJ1-5	CASSPARGSQPQHF	TGTGCCAGCTCACCGGCCAGGGGCTCTCAGCCCCAGCATTTT
-	TRBV11-2	-	TRBJ2-5	CASSLEYRDQETQYF	TGTGCCAGCAGCTTAGAATACAGGGATCAAGAGACCCAGTACTTC
-	TRBV9	-	TRBJ1-2	CASSVADDRGYGYTF	TGTGCCAGCAGCGTAGCAGATGACCGCGGGTATGGCTACACCTTC
-	TRBV7-8	-	TRBJ1-1	CASSLRVGDTEAFF	TGTGCCAGCAGCTTAAGGGTAGGCGACACTGAAGCTTTCTTT